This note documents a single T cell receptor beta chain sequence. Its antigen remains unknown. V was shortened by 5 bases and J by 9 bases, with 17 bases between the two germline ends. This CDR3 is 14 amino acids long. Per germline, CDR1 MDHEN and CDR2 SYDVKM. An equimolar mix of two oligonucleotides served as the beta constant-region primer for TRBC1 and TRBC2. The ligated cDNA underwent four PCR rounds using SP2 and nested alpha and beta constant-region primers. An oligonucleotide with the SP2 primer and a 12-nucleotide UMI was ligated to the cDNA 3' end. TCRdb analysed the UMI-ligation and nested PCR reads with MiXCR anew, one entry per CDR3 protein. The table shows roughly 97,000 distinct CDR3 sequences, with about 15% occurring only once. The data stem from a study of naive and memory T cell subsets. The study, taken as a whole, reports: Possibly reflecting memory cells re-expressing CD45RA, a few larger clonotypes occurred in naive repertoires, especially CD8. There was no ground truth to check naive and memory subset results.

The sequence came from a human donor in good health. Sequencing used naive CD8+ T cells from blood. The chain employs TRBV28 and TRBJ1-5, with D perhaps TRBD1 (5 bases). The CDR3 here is CASSPSQRGLPQHF. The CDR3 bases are TGTGCCAGCAGTCCCAGTCAGAGGGGTCTGCCCCAGCATTTT.